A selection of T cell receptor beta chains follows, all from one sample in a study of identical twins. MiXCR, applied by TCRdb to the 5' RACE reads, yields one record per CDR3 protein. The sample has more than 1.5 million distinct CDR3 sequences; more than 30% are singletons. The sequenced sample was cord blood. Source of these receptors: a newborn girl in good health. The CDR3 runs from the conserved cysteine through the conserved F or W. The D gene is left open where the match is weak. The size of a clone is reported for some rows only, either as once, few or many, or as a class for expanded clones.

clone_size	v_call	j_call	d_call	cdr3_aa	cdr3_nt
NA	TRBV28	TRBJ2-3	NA	CASSPPVSTDTQYF	TGTGCCAGCAGTCCCCCAGTAAGCACAGATACGCAGTATTTT
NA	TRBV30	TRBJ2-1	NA	CAWRLGLPADEQFF	TGTGCCTGGAGGTTGGGACTGCCGGCCGATGAGCAGTTCTTC
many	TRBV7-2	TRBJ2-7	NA	CASSFDFYEQYF	TGTGCCAGCAGCTTTGACTTCTACGAGCAGTACTTC
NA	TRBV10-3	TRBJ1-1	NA	CAISGGLTRMNTEAFF	TGTGCCATCAGTGGAGGACTAACTCGCATGAACACTGAAGCTTTCTTT
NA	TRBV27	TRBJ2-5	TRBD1	CASRPDRGIYNEQYF	TGTGCCAGCAGACCCGACAGGGGGATCTACAATGAGCAGTACTTC
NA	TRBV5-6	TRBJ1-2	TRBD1	CASSPSGGEDYGYTF	TGTGCCAGCAGCCCCTCAGGGGGTGAGGACTATGGCTACACCTTC
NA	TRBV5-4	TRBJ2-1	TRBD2	CASSLLTSGHNEQFF	TGTGCCAGCAGCCTCCTTACTAGCGGGCACAATGAGCAGTTCTTC
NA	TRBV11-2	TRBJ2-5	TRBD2	CASSLAGLAPQETQYF	TGTGCCAGCAGCTTAGCGGGACTAGCACCTCAGGAGACCCAGTACTTC
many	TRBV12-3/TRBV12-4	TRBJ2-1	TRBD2	CASSLVRLAVSYNEQFF	TGTGCCAGCAGTTTAGTTAGACTAGCGGTTTCGTACAATGAGCAGTTCTTC
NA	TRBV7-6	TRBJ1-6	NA	CASRINSGNSPLHF	TGTGCCAGCAGGATAAATTCAGGGAATTCACCCCTCCACTTT
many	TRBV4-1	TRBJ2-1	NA	CASSQERTYNEQFF	TGCGCCAGCAGCCAAGAAAGGACATACAATGAGCAGTTCTTC
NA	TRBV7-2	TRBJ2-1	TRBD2	CASSLWASGINEQFF	TGTGCCAGCAGCTTATGGGCTAGCGGGATAAATGAGCAGTTCTTC